This is a list of T cell receptor beta chains from one sample in a study of PD-L1 blockade in urothelial cancer. Clones were read by immunoSEQ multiplex PCR, and TCRdb kept only the in-frame ones, dropping some. This sample carries fewer than 50,000 clones, about 89% of them seen once, and the ten largest clones take about 7.3%. The sample in question was PBMCs, obtained around atezolizumab (anti-PD-L1) treatment. Source of these receptors: a man between 65 and 85 years old with urothelial cancer. CDR3s include the opening cysteine and the closing phenylalanine or tryptophan. The D gene is left open where the match is weak.

-	TRBV7-9	CASSLGGMDSGELFF
-	TRBV10-3	CAIKQGGENTGELFF
-	TRBV19	CASSSGVLNTEAFF
-	TRBV4-1	CASSHIRGEAFF
TRBD1	TRBV6-6	CASSYSGQGNTGELFF
TRBD1	TRBV5-1	CASHPGTGAMNTEAFF
TRBD1	TRBV5-4	CASSSRGRTAEAFF
TRBD1	TRBV6-1	CASSFGTDRNQPQHF
-	TRBV7-8	CASSLALGRGSGNTIYF
-	TRBV9	CASSRVGQGNTDTQYF
TRBD1	TRBV30	CAWRPGTGAGKLFF
TRBD2	TRBV7-2	CASSFSGSSYNEQFF
TRBD1	TRBV4-1	CASSREIRGPNTEAFF
-	TRBV4-1	CASSQESGLVGYTF
TRBD1	TRBV9	CASSSRTGLNYGYTF
TRBD2	TRBV10-3	CAISGVSGRGQDTQYF
-	TRBV5-1	CASSLGQLGFNEQFF
TRBD1	TRBV28	CASSPPAGGTETQYF
-	TRBV4-1	CASSQFEGSIYEQYF
TRBD1	TRBV19	CASSHAGTGHDGYTF
TRBD1	TRBV2	CASNPTKGAREKLFF
TRBD2	TRBV28	CASSPRERGTYEQYF
TRBD2	TRBV11-2	CASSGQDLAGVEQFF
TRBD1	TRBV11-2	CASSGGRDRAPRETQYF
-	TRBV5-1	CASSLIRERADTQYF
TRBD2	TRBV5-1	CASSAPLADRFGETQYF
-	TRBV2	CASAGGSNAITGELFF
TRBD2	TRBV27	CASRSTGLARPYEQYF
-	TRBV19	CASSPRRQGTDTQYF
TRBD1	TRBV6-6	CASSDVGRGTYEQYF
TRBD2	TRBV28	CASRTLVKGTSGSYEQYF
TRBD2	TRBV5-1	CASTPGASGRHEQYF
-	TRBV15	CATSRDIETQYF
-	TRBV19	CASSIGPAVQETQYF
TRBD2	TRBV7-9	CASSLGGLAGRYNEQFF
-	TRBV7-9	CASSLQAHEQYF
TRBD1	TRBV27	CASKPQGGPGNTIYF
-	TRBV11-2	CASSSGNAESEKLFF
TRBD2	TRBV27	CASSLAGGPGNEQFF
-	TRBV4-1	CASSQEWRTKSDYGYTF
-	TRBV5-1	CASSLDQGQTQYF
-	TRBV21-1	CASSKLRVTGKSTGYGYTF
-	TRBV5-1	CASSLTGSEKLFF
-	TRBV6-6	CASRERSLEAFF
-	TRBV6-1	CASSTRIGGYEQFF
-	TRBV25-1	CASSEQRLARDTQYF
-	TRBV19	CASSIVGGDTEAFF
-	TRBV2	CASSEADRVRINGYTF
TRBD1	TRBV19	CASSITGTGNEQFF
TRBD2	TRBV7-2	CASSLAGGARETQYF
TRBD1	TRBV11-2	CASSLGRTGVGDTQYF
TRBD2	TRBV5-8	CASSPRGALTDTQYF
TRBD2	TRBV14	CASSQDHVAGGRYF
-	TRBV19	CASSTGPNYGYTF